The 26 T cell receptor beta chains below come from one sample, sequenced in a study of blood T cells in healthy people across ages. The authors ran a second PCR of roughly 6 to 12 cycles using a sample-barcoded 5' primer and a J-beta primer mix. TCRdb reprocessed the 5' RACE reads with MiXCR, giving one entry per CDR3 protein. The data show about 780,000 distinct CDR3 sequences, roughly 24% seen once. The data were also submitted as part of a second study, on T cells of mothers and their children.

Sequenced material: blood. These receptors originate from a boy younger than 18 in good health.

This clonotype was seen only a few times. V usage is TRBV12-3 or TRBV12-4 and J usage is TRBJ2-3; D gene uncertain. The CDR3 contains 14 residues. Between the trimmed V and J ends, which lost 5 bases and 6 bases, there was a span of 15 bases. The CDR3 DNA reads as TGTGCCAGCAGTCTTCGACTTTCCGGGGATACGCAGTATTTT. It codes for CASSLRLSGDTQYF.

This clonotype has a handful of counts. As DNA, the CDR3 is TGTGCCAGCAGCTTATCAGCCCTGGGGCACTCTGGGGCCAACGTCCTGACTTTC. It translates to CASSLSALGHSGANVLTF. This chain connects TRBV5-5 to TRBJ2-6; D might be TRBD1 (5 bases). Trimming took 2 bases from V and 0 from J, leaving 15 bases between them. Germline assignment: CDR1 SGHKS and CDR2 YYEKEE (reference sequence). The CDR3 has 18 amino acids.

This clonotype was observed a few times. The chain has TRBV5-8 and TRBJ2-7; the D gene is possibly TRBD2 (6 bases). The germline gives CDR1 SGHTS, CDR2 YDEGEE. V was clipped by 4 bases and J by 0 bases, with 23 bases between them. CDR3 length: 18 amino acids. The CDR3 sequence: CASSNGAGPGYPSYEQYF. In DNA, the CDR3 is TGTGCCAGCAGCAACGGTGCGGGACCAGGGTACCCCTCCTACGAGCAGTACTTC.

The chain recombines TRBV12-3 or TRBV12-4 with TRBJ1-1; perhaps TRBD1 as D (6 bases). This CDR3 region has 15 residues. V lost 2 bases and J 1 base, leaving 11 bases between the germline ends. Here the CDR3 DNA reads TGTGCCAGCAGTTTACAGGGGATGTCGAACACTGAAGCTTTCTTT. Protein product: CASSLQGMSNTEAFF.

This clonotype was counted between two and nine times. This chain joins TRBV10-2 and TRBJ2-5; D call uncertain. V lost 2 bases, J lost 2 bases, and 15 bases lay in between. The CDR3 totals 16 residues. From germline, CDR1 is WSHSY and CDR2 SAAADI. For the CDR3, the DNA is TGCGCCAGCAGTGAGGTGGGTCCTGTGACACAAGAGACCCAGTACTTC. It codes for CASSEVGPVTQETQYF.

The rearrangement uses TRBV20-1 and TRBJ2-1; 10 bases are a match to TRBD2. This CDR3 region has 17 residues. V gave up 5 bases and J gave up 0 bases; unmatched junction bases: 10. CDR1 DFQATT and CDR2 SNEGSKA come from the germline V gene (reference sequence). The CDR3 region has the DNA TGCAGTGCTTCAGAGTTTGCTAGCGGGAGCTCCTACAATGAGCAGTTCTTC. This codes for CSASEFASGSSYNEQFF.

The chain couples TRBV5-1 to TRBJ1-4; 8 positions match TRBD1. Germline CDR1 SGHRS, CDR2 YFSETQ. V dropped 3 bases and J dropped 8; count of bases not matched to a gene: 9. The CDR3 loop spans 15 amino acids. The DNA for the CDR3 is TGCGCCAGCAGCTCCCAGGGGGCGGAGGGAGAAAAACTGTTTTTT. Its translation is CASSSQGAEGEKLFF.

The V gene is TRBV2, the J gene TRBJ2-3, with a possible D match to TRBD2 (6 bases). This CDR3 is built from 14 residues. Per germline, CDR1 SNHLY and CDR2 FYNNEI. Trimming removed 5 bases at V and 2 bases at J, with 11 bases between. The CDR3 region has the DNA TGTGCCAGCAGTTTGACTAGGATCACAGATACGCAGTATTTT. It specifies CASSLTRITDTQYF.

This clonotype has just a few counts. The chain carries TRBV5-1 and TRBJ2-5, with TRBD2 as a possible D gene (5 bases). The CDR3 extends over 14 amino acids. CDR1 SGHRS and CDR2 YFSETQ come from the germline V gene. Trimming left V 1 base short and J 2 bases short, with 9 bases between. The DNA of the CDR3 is TGCGCCAGCAGCTTGCAACCGGGACAAGAGACCCAGTACTTC. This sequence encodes CASSLQPGQETQYF.

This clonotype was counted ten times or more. The DNA for the CDR3 is TGTGCCAGCACAGGGACGGGCGGAAATCAGCCCCAGCATTTT. It yields the protein CASTGTGGNQPQHF. This sequence joins TRBV6-1 and TRBJ1-5; tentatively, D is TRBD1 (5 bases). The CDR3 totals 14 residues. Germline CDR1 reads MNHNS; CDR2 reads SASEGT. Trimming pared 7 bases from V and 4 bases from J, leaving 14 bases between.

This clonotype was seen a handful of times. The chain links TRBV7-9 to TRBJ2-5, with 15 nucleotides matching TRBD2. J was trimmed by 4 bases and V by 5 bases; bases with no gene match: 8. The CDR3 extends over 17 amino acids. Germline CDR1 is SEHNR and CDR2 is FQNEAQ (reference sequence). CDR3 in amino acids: CASSPTGLAGGAETQYF. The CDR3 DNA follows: TGTGCCAGCAGCCCCACCGGACTAGCGGGGGGGGCAGAGACCCAGTACTTC. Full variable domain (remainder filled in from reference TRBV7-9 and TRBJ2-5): DTGVSQNPRHKITKRGQNVTFRCDPISEHNRLYWYRQTLGQGPEFLTYFQNEAQLEKSRLLSDRFSAERPKGSFSTLEIQRTEQGDSAMYLCASSPTGLAGGAETQYFGPGTRLLVL.

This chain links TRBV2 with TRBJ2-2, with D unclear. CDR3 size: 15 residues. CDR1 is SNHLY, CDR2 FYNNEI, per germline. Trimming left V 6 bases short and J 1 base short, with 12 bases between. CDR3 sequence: CASSPTRLNTGELFF. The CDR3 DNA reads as TGTGCCAGCAGCCCGACGAGATTGAACACCGGGGAGCTGTTTTTT.

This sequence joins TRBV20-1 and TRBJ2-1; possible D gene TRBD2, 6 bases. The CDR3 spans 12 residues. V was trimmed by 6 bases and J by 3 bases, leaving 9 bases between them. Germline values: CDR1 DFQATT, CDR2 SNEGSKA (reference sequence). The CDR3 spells CSALGGYNEQFF. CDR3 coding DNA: TGCAGTGCCCTGGGGGGCTACAATGAGCAGTTCTTC.

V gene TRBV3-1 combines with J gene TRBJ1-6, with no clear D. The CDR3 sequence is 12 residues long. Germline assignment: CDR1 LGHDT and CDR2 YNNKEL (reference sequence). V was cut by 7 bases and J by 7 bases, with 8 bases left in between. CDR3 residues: CASTRRNSPLHF. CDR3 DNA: TGTGCCAGCACCAGGAGGAATTCACCCCTCCACTTT.

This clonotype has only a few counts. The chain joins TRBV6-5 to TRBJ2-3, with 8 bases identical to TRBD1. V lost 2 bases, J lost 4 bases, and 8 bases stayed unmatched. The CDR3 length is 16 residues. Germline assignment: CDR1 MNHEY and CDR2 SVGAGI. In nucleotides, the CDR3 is TGTGCCAGCAGTTACGGCCGGACAGGGCTCCCAGATACGCAGTATTTT. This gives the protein CASSYGRTGLPDTQYF.

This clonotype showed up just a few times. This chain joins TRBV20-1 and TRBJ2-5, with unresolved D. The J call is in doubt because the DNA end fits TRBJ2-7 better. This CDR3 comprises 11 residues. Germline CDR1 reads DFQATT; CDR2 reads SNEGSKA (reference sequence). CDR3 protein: CSASTEYEQYF. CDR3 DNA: TGCAGTGCTAGTACTGAGTACGAGCAGTACTTC.

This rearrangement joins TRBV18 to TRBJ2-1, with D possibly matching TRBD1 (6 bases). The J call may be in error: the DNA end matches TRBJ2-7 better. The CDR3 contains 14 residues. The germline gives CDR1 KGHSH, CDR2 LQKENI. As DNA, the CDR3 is TGTGCCAGCTCTAATAAAGGACAGCCCTACGAGCAGTACTTC. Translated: CASSNKGQPYEQYF.

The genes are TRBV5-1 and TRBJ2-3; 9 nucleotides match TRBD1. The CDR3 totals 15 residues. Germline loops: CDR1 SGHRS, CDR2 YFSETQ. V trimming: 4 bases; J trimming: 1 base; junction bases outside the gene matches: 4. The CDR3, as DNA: TGCGCCAGCAGCCTAACAGGGGGCCGCACAGATACGCAGTATTTT. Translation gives CASSLTGGRTDTQYF.

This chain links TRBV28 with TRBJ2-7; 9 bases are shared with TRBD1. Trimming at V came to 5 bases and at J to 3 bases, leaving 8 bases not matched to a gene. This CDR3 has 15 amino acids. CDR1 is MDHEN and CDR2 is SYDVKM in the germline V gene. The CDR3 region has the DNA TGTGCCAGCAGTACCACCGGGACAGGGAACTACGAGCAGTACTTC. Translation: CASSTTGTGNYEQYF.

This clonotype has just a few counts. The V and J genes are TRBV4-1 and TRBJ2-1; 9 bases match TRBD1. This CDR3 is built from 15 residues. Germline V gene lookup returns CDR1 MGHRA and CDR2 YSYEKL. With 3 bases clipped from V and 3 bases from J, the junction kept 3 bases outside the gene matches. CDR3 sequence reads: CASSQVTGGYNEQFF. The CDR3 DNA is TGCGCCAGCAGCCAGGTGACAGGGGGCTACAATGAGCAGTTCTTC.

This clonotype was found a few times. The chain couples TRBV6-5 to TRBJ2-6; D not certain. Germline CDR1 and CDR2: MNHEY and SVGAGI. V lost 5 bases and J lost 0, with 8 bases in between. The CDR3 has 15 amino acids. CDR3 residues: CASSQIHSGANVLTF. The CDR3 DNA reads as TGTGCCAGCAGTCAAATCCACTCTGGGGCCAACGTCCTGACTTTC.

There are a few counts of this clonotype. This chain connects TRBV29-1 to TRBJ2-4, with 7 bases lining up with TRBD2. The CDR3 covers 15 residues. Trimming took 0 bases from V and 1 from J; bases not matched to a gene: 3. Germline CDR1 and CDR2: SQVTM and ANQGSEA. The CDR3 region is CSVEERGLAKNIQYF. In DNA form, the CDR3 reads TGCAGCGTTGAAGAGCGGGGGTTGGCCAAAAACATTCAGTACTTC. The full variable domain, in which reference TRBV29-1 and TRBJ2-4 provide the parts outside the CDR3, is SAVISQKPSRDICQRGTSLTIQCQVDSQVTMMFWYRQQPGQSLTLIATANQGSEATYESGFVIDKFPISRPNLTFSTLTVSNMSPEDSSIYLCSVEERGLAKNIQYFGAGTRLSVL.

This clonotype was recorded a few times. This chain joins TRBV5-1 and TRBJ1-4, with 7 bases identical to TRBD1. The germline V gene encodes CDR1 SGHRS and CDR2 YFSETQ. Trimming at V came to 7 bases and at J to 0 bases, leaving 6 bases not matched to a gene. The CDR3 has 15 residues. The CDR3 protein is CASGRQGATNEKLFF. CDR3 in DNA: TGCGCCAGCGGAAGACAGGGCGCAACTAATGAAAAACTGTTTTTT. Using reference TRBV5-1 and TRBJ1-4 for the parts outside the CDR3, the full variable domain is KAGVTQTPRYLIKTRGQQVTLSCSPISGHRSVSWYQQTPGQGLQFLFEYFSETQRNKGNFPGRFSGRQFSNSRSEMNVSTLELGDSALYLCASGRQGATNEKLFFGSGTQLSVL.

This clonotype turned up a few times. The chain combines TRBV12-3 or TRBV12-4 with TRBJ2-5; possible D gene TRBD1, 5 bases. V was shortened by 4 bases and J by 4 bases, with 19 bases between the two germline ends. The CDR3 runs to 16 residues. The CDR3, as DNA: TGTGCCAGCAGTTCCCCCCGTGCCCAGGGAAGAGAGACCCAGTACTTC. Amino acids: CASSSPRAQGRETQYF.

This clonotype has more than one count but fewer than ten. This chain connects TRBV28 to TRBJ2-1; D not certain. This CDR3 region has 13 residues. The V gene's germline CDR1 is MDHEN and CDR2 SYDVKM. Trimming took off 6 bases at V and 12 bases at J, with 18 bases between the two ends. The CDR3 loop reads CASSSNQNARQFF. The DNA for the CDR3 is TGTGCCAGCAGCTCGAATCAAAATGCTAGGCAGTTCTTC.

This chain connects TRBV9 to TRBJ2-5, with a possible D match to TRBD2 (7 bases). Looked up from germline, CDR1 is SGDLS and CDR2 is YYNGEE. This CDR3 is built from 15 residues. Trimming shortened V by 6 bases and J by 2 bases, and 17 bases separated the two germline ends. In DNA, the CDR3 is TGTGCCAGCAAGAGGGGAGGGGGGAGTCAAGAGACCCAGTACTTC. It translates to CASKRGGGSQETQYF.